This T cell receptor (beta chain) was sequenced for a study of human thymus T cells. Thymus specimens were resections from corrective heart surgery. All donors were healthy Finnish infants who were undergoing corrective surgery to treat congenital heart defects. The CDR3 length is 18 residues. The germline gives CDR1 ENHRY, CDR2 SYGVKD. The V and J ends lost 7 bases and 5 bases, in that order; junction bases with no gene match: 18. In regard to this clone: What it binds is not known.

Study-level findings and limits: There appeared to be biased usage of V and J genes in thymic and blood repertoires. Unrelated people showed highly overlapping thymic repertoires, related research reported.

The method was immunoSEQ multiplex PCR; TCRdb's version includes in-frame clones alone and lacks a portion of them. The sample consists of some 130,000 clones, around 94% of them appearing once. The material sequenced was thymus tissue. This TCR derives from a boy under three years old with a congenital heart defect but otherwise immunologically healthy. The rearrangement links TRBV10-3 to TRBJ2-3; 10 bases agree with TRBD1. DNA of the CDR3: TGTGCCATCACCCGGGACAGGGGTACTAGAGGGTATAGAGATACGCAGTATTTT. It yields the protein CAITRDRGTRGYRDTQYF.